The text below deals with one TCR beta chain. Its antigen remains unknown. The record originates from a study of T cell clonotyping in hematopoietic cell transplantation. Whole-study results and caveats: Pathologically expanded recipient clonotypes increased progressively from day 30 to day 180 as diversity fell. Higher Inverse Simpson Index values in graft donor and pretransplant recipient predicted broader posttransplant TCR diversity. Few recipient clonotypes overlapped donors; over 95% were de novo at given depth. CD4 and CD8 repertoire contributions could not be separated without sorting.

Germline V gene data show CDR1 as SGHRS and CDR2 as YFSETQ. J gave up 6 bases and V 3 bases, and 10 bases lay outside the gene matches. The CDR3 is 15 residues long. This table comes from immunoSEQ multiplex PCR, and its TCRdb copy is limited to in-frame clones, with some not included. The sample lists 28,000 or so clones, 95% seen once, with 1.1% to 1.5% in the top ten. The rearrangement links TRBV5-1 to TRBJ1-2; the match to TRBD1 covers 8 bases. This sequence was found in a man aged 50 to 60 in good health. Some clones in this sample may be carry-over from other donors' samples. What was sequenced was peripheral blood mononuclear cells. The CDR3 is CASSSRTGKGHGYTF. CDR3 coding DNA: TGCGCCAGCAGCTCCAGGACAGGGAAGGGGCATGGCTACACCTTC.